This T cell receptor (beta chain) was recorded in a study of T-cell memory formation after mild COVID-19 (dated by TCRdb to the early 2020s). A note on the overall study: TCR sequence clusters from the two donors were largely donor specific. The cohort was made up of two young adult volunteers, one female and one male, who were previously healthy. Longitudinal TCRalpha and TCRbeta repertoire sequencing tracked T-cell clones expanding and contracting after mild COVID-19 in two donors. Overall results and qualifications from the work: Contracting CD4+ clones were located mainly in the CM and EM memory subsets, whereas CD8+ clones were found to be enriched in EMRA. Clones that contracted from day 15 to 85 showed balanced CD4/CD8 phenotypes, whereas a second wave of clones that expanded from day 15 to 37 leaned towards CD4+. SARS-CoV-2 specificity was not confirmed for the second-wave clones peaking on day 37. Some responding clones were detected in pre-infection memory, which suggested that pre-existing cross-reactive memory T cells had joined the SARS-CoV-2 response. Only a couple of mild cases were covered by the study, and larger cohorts that include severe cases with pre-infection samples were considered necessary.

For sequencing, an Illumina NovaSeq 6000 was employed. TCRalpha and TCRbeta cDNA libraries were constructed by 5'RACE with constant-segment primers, with sample barcodes and unique molecular identifiers being introduced. RNA was extracted from every sample with Trizol reagent. Libraries were amplified in two PCR steps, with a second sample barcode and Illumina TruSeq adapters added in the second step. Libraries were sequenced on an Illumina NovaSeq with 2 x 150 bp paired-end reads. For the original study's pipeline: Reads were demultiplexed and collapsed into UMI-guided consensus sequences with migec v1.2.7. Using mixcr v2.1.11, UMI consensuses were aligned to TRA and TRB V and J templates and then assembled into clonotypes. Expanded or contracted clonotypes were those called significant by both edgeR and NoisET, with noise models trained on biological replicates. For edgeR calls, a false discovery rate-adjusted p below 0.01 and a log2 fold-change threshold of 1 were applied. As an exploratory analysis of dynamics, PCA with hierarchical clustering was applied to max-normalized trajectories of the 1000 most abundant clonotypes. Separately sequenced CD4+ and CD8+ repertoires were used to assign the CD4 or CD8 phenotype of responding clones. Through fastp at Q25 and MiXCR, TCRdb rebuilt clones from the public reads, retaining in-frame beta chains. Each CDR3 protein gets just one entry, which takes the most common genes and DNA from the rows behind it. It is TCRdb's table, rather than the study itself, that gives the V and J calls and clone size. Here the sample has 130,000 to 150,000 distinct CDR3 sequences; roughly 19% occur a single time. The ten largest clones take up approximately 2.4% of the sample.

Ficoll-Paque density gradient centrifugation was used to isolate PBMCs. This clonotype turned up a few times. Its binding antigen is unknown. No per-base quality is available; no much larger clone lies one base away. CDR1 and CDR2, looked up from the germline V gene (reference sequence), are SGHNT and YYREEE. The V end gives up 2 bases and the J end 6 bases, leaving 15 bases in the junction not matched to a gene. From cysteine to phenylalanine, the CDR3 is 18 amino acids long. The retained sequence is limited to the CDR3, 54 bases, with the frame set at the first base. Sequenced sample: PBMCs or a T cell subset sorted from them (not recorded which). Here the chain combines TRBV5-4 and TRBJ2-4; the junction holds 9 bases that match TRBD2. The receptor comes from an adult woman who had mild COVID-19 (a few samples of this study predate the infection). The sample titles of this study are shuffled in the database, so cell type and time point are left out; the donor was told from shared clones. The sequence in DNA is TGTGCCAGCAGCTTAGGTTGGGCGGGGGGGCCCGGAGGAAACATTCAGTACTTC. This encodes CASSLGWAGGPGGNIQYF.